Presented here are 11 T cell receptor beta chains from one specimen sequenced in a study of T cells in localized non-small cell lung cancer. Only in-frame clones appear in the TCRdb table, and some are missing; sequencing was by immunoSEQ multiplex PCR. The sample yields 53,000 or so clones, 80% to 85% seen once. Material: peripheral blood mononuclear cells, obtained before any cancer treatment. These receptor sequences come from a man aged 40 to 70 with stage III lung adenocarcinoma.

This clone was seen only once. The rearrangement links TRBV30 to TRBJ1-3, with 10 nucleotides matching TRBD1. J lost 4 bases, V lost 5 bases, and 8 bases had no gene match. Germline lookup yields CDR1 GTSNPN and CDR2 SVGIG (reference sequence). The CDR3 covers 15 residues. CDR3 region: CAWDRGRTEGNTIYF. CDR3 DNA: TGTGCCTGGGACAGGGGGCGAACGGAGGGAAACACCATATATTTT.

The chain carries TRBV7-7 and TRBJ2-3, with 15 positions matching TRBD2. The V gene end was trimmed by 8 bases and the J gene end by 1 base; junction bases not matched to a gene: 10. CDR3 length equals 18 residues. Germline loops: CDR1 SSHAT, CDR2 FNYEAQ (reference sequence). Written as DNA, the CDR3 is TGTGCCAGCGGCCCTGGGACTAGCGGGAGGTTGCGCACAGATACGCAGTATTTT. Amino acids: CASGPGTSGRLRTDTQYF.

This clone was seen a few times. This chain joins TRBV19 and TRBJ1-5; maybe TRBD1 (5 bases). The length of the CDR3 is 17 residues. The ends were cut back, 0 bases at V and 0 bases at J, with 12 bases in the middle. The germline CDR1 and CDR2 sequences are LNHDA and SQIVND (reference sequence). The CDR3 region is CASSIDWSGRSNQPQHF. As DNA, the CDR3 is TGTGCCAGTAGTATAGATTGGTCGGGGCGTAGCAATCAGCCCCAGCATTTT. The whole variable domain, filled in from reference TRBV19 and TRBJ1-5, reads DGGITQSPKYLFRKEGQNVTLSCEQNLNHDAMYWYRQDPGQGLRLIYYSQIVNDFQKGDIAEGYSVSREKKESFPLTVTSAQKNPTAFYLCASSIDWSGRSNQPQHFGDGTRLSIL.

The chain carries TRBV10-3 and TRBJ2-7; weak D call: TRBD1 (6 bases). Germline CDR1 reads ENHRY; CDR2 reads SYGVKD. Trimming took off 9 bases at V and 1 base at J, with 16 bases between the two ends. The length of the CDR3 is 14 residues. In DNA form, the CDR3 reads TGTGCCATTGACTCGGGACATTCGTCCTACGAGCAGTACTTC. Protein product: CAIDSGHSSYEQYF.

The chain joins TRBV9 to TRBJ2-1; no clear D. This CDR3 region has 15 residues. Trimming pared 5 bases from V and 8 bases from J, leaving 20 bases between. Germline values: CDR1 SGDLS, CDR2 YYNGEE. CDR3 nucleotide sequence: TGTGCCAGCAGTTTCCATCGAGAAGGGCAGGATGAGCAGTTCTTC. Protein product: CASSFHREGQDEQFF.

This chain links TRBV7-9 with TRBJ1-5; 9 bases align to TRBD1. The CDR3 has 14 amino acids. The germline V gene has CDR1 SEHNR and CDR2 FQNEAQ (reference sequence). V lost 5 bases, J lost 5 bases, and 4 bases stayed unmatched. The CDR3 DNA reads TGTGCCAGCAGCATCGGACAGGGGCATCAGCCCCAGCATTTT. Protein product: CASSIGQGHQPQHF.

The chain combines TRBV11-1 with TRBJ1-3; D possibly corresponds to TRBD1 (5 bases). V lost 5 bases and J lost 9, with 20 bases in between. Germline V CDR1 and CDR2: SGHAT, FQDESV (reference sequence). The CDR3 sequence is 15 residues long. CDR3 sequence reads: CASSRGDTGDGTIYF. In DNA form, the CDR3 reads TGTGCCAGCAGCCGAGGAGACACGGGGGACGGCACCATATATTTT.

This clone has just one count. The chain recombines TRBV5-1 with TRBJ1-5; weak D call: TRBD1 (6 bases). Germline lookup yields CDR1 SGHRS and CDR2 YFSETQ. Deletions cut 3 bases from V and 0 bases from J, with 16 bases between. This CDR3 has 17 amino acids. As DNA, the CDR3 is TGCGCCAGCAGCTCTAATCCTCGGACAGATAGCAATCAGCCCCAGCATTTT. Translating it yields CASSSNPRTDSNQPQHF.

DNA for the CDR3: TGCAGCGTTGGACTAGCGGATTACAATGAGCAGTTCTTC. Its translation is CSVGLADYNEQFF. The chain links TRBV29-1 to TRBJ2-1; 9 bases agree with TRBD2. Per germline, CDR1 SQVTM and CDR2 ANQGSEA. Unmatched junction bases numbered 2, after V lost 4 bases and J lost 4 bases. This CDR3 region has 13 residues.

This clone was counted a single time. V and J are TRBV2 and TRBJ1-4; the D is unclear. Germline lookup yields CDR1 SNHLY and CDR2 FYNNEI. Trimming stripped 8 bases from V and 4 bases from J, with 11 bases between. The CDR3 loop spans 13 amino acids. CDR3 nucleotides: TGTGCCAGCCAGCCCTCCGTTAATGAAAAACTGTTTTTT. Translating it yields CASQPSVNEKLFF.

The chain uses TRBV19 and TRBJ1-5; D gene uncertain. The CDR3 has 13 residues. From germline, CDR1 is LNHDA and CDR2 SQIVND (reference sequence). Trimming left V 3 bases short and J 3 bases short, with 6 bases between. The CDR3 bases are TGTGCCAGTAGTATTCCGCTCAATCAGCCCCAGCATTTT. Amino acid sequence: CASSIPLNQPQHF.